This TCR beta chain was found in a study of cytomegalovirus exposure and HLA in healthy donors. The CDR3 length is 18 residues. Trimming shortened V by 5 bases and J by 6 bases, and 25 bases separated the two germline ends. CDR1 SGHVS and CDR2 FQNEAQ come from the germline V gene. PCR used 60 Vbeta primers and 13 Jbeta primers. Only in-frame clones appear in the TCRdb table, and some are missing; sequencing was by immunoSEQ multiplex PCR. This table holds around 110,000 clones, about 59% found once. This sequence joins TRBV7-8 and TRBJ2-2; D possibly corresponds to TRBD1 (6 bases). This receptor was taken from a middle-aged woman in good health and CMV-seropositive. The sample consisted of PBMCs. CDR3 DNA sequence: TGTGCCAGCAGCGGAGGACATGGGGGCCCCGTGATGGCCGGGGAGCTGTTTTTT. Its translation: CASSGGHGGPVMAGELFF.